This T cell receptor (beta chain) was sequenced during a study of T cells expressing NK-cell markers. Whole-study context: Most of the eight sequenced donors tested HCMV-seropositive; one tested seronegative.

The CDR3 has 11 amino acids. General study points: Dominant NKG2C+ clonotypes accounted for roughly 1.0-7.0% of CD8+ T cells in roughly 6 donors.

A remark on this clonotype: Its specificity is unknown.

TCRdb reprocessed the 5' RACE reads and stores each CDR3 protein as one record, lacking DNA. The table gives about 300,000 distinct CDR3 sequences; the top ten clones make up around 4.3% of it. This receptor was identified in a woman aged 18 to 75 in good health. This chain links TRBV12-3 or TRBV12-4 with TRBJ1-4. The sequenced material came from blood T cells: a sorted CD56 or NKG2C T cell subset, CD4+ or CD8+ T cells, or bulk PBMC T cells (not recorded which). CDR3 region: CASTLNEKLFF.